This TCR beta chain was identified during a study of T cells expressing NK-cell markers. TCRdb re-called the 5' RACE reads; every CDR3 protein appears as one record, without DNA. Across some 16,000 distinct CDR3 sequences, the top ten clones capture 50% to 60% of the sample. The CDR3 totals 13 residues. Germline assignment: CDR1 SGHTA and CDR2 FQGNSA. This chain connects TRBV7-2 to TRBJ1-2; TCRdb designates TRBD1, a call that cannot be tested without DNA. The TCR comes from a man between 18 and 69 years old in good health. Sequencing input: blood T cells: a sorted CD56 or NKG2C T cell subset, CD4+ or CD8+ T cells, or bulk PBMC T cells (not recorded which). The CDR3 sequence: CASSLGQVAGYTF.